This T cell receptor (beta chain) was captured by sequencing in a study of blood T cell repertoires in COVID-19. The authors' processing: From reference gene primer amplification, estimates of nucleated cell counts were derived. Libraries were prepared by immunoSEQ multiplex PCR; TCRdb keeps only in-frame clonotypes and omits some of them. V and J calls and clone size are copied from that table; D and trimming were computed from the DNA. The table shows 95,000 to 150,000 clones, with 88% occurring only once. Germline values: CDR1 SGHTA, CDR2 FQGNSA. The CDR3 has 13 residues. With 5 bases removed from V and 5 bases from J, the gap between germline ends came to 12 bases.

The clonotype was recovered from a human donor in a cohort sampled during active COVID-19. This chain connects TRBV7-2 to TRBJ2-5; weak D call: TRBD1 (5 bases). Sequencing was done on a sample of peripheral blood. CDR3 residues: CASSPSWGETQYF. For the CDR3, the DNA is TGTGCCAGCAGCCCCTCATGGGGCGAGACCCAGTACTTC. The variable domain in full, with the rest retrieved from reference TRBV7-2 and TRBJ2-5, is GAGVSQSPSNKVTEKGKDVELRCDPISGHTALYWYRQSLGQGLEFLIYFQGNSAPDKSGLPSDRFSAERTGGSVSTLTIQRTQQEDSAVYLCASSPSWGETQYFGPGTRLLVL.